These 21 T cell receptor beta chains originate from one sample sequenced in a study of shared clonotypes between healthy human individuals. The repertoire was sequenced with immunoSEQ multiplex PCR; TCRdb's copy has only in-frame clones and lacks some. The sample includes more than 1.2 million clones, less than 99% of them seen just once. Sequenced input: naive CD4+ T cells sorted from blood. This sample's subset: CD45RA+ positively selected. The receptor set was obtained from a young man in good health.

This rearrangement joins TRBV11-2 to TRBJ1-4; D may be TRBD1 (6 bases). The V end was cut by 3 bases, the J end by 8 bases, with 25 bases between. CDR3 length: 18 residues. Germline CDR1 and CDR2: SGHAT and FQNNGV. The CDR3 DNA sequence: TGTGCCAGCAGCTTTGCCCGGAAGGGGGTTAGGATAGGGGAAAAACTGTTTTTT. Translated: CASSFARKGVRIGEKLFF.

With respect to this clone: The sample contains more than one DNA sequence encoding this CDR3. The chain joins TRBV27 to TRBJ1-5, with D perhaps TRBD1 (5 bases). Germline V gives CDR1 MNHEY, CDR2 SMNVEV (reference sequence). V shed 3 bases and J shed 6 bases, with 9 bases lying between them. There are 13 residues in the CDR3. The CDR3 reads CASSFRGSQPQHF. The CDR3 coding sequence is TGTGCCAGCAGTTTCCGGGGGAGTCAGCCCCAGCATTTT.

Regarding this clone: A junction end diverges from the germline sequence, so it may reflect a read error. The V gene is TRBV15, the J gene TRBJ2-7; 9 nucleotides agree with TRBD1. The CDR3 extends over 15 amino acids. Germline values: CDR1 LNHNV, CDR2 YYDKDF (reference sequence). In DNA form, the CDR3 reads TGTGCCACCAGCGGAGACAGGGGGATTTCCTACGAGCAGTACTTC. Protein: CATSGDRGISYEQYF.

V usage is TRBV19 and J usage is TRBJ2-7, with 10 bases lining up with TRBD1. Germline V lookup: CDR1 LNHDA, CDR2 SQIVND (reference sequence). The CDR3 loop spans 17 amino acids. V shed 4 bases, J shed 2 bases, and the junction held 11 bases outside the gene matches. This CDR3 reads CASSTSGQGKYPYEQYF. The CDR3 DNA is TGTGCCAGTAGTACTTCGGGACAGGGGAAGTACCCCTACGAGCAGTACTTC.

To note about this clone: The same CDR3 is also encoded by other DNA sequences in this sample. The genes are TRBV5-1 and TRBJ2-1; D uncertain. Per the germline V gene, CDR1 is SGHRS and CDR2 is YFSETQ. V was cut by 0 bases and J by 3 bases, with 4 bases left in between. CDR3 size: 13 residues. CDR3 coding DNA: TGCGCCAGCAGCTTGGTCCGCTACAATGAGCAGTTCTTC. It translates to CASSLVRYNEQFF. Drawing the rest from reference TRBV5-1 and TRBJ2-1, the complete variable domain is KAGVTQTPRYLIKTRGQQVTLSCSPISGHRSVSWYQQTPGQGLQFLFEYFSETQRNKGNFPGRFSGRQFSNSRSEMNVSTLELGDSALYLCASSLVRYNEQFFGPGTRLTVL.

This clone was detected once. CDR3 protein: CASSDSIRSRNEQFF. For the CDR3, the DNA is TGTGCCAGCAGTGACTCGATTAGGTCCCGTAATGAGCAGTTCTTC. V usage is TRBV6-4 and J usage is TRBJ2-1; no clear D. Trimming cost V 0 bases and J 7 bases, with 13 bases left between them. This CDR3 spans 15 amino acids. CDR1 is MRHNA, CDR2 SNTAGT, per germline.

This clone was counted a single time. Within the sample, other DNA sequences also encode this same CDR3. The V call is TRBV18, the J call TRBJ2-5, with 7 bases lining up with TRBD1. V lost 3 bases and J lost 2; bases outside the gene matches: 3. CDR1 and CDR2 (germline): KGHSH, LQKENI. The CDR3 covers 14 residues. The chain's CDR3 is CASSPPGQQETQYF. CDR3 coding DNA: TGTGCCAGCTCACCGCCGGGACAGCAAGAGACCCAGTACTTC.

V gene TRBV6-4 combines with J gene TRBJ2-1; a possible D gene is TRBD2 (5 bases). The CDR3 consists of 18 residues. The germline CDR1 and CDR2 sequences are MRHNA and SNTAGT. Trimming left V 11 bases short and J 0 bases short, with 26 bases between. The DNA of the CDR3 is TGTGCCGCACGACCTCGAAAGGGATACGGGAACTCCTACAATGAGCAGTTCTTC. Translated: CAARPRKGYGNSYNEQFF.

J is TRBJ2-3 and V is TRBV7-9; 9 nucleotides agree with TRBD2. Germline trimming cut 6 bases from V and 5 bases from J; bases unmatched to any gene: 12. Germline values: CDR1 SEHNR, CDR2 FQNEAQ (reference sequence). The CDR3 is 16 amino acids. CDR3 loop: CASRSAGGGFKDTQYF. The CDR3 DNA reads as TGTGCCAGCAGGTCAGCGGGAGGAGGGTTTAAAGATACGCAGTATTTT. The full variable domain, its missing parts supplied by reference TRBV7-9 and TRBJ2-3, is DTGVSQNPRHKITKRGQNVTFRCDPISEHNRLYWYRQTLGQGPEFLTYFQNEAQLEKSRLLSDRFSAERPKGSFSTLEIQRTEQGDSAMYLCASRSAGGGFKDTQYFGPGTRLTVL.

V usage is TRBV10-3 and J usage is TRBJ2-7; D possibly matches TRBD1 or TRBD2 (7 bases each). This CDR3 contains 14 residues. Deletions cut 5 bases from V and 4 bases from J, with 15 bases between. Germline lookup yields CDR1 ENHRY and CDR2 SYGVKD. The CDR3 reads CAISNRGGYYEQYF. The DNA of the CDR3 is TGTGCCATCAGTAACAGGGGAGGGTATTACGAGCAGTACTTC.

This sequence joins TRBV5-1 and TRBJ2-1, with 11 bases that match TRBD2. Germline-derived CDR1 and CDR2 are SGHRS and YFSETQ. The CDR3 sequence is 14 residues long. This CDR3 reads CASQLAGVNNEQFF. CDR3 DNA: TGCGCTTCCCAACTAGCGGGAGTAAATAATGAGCAGTTCTTC.

The chain recombines TRBV23-1 with TRBJ2-2, with TRBD2 as a possible D gene (6 bases). TRBV23-1 falls under the ORF class, with uncertain function. Between the trimmed V and J ends, which lost 1 base and 2 bases, there was a span of 11 bases. There are 16 residues in the CDR3. The CDR3 region is CASSQYRDFNTGELFF. As DNA, the CDR3 is TGCGCCAGCAGTCAATACCGGGACTTTAACACCGGGGAGCTGTTTTTT.

The rearrangement uses TRBV5-4 and TRBJ2-1; D unresolved. Germline V gene lookup returns CDR1 SGHNT and CDR2 YYREEE (reference sequence). The V gene lost 4 bases and the J gene lost 5 bases, with 4 bases spanning the gap. The CDR3 extends over 11 amino acids. The CDR3 sequence is CASSGNNEQFF. CDR3 nucleotides: TGTGCCAGCAGCGGAAACAATGAGCAGTTCTTC.

The rearrangement joins TRBV6-5 to TRBJ2-7, with 8 bases matching TRBD2. Trimming took 8 bases from V and 7 from J; bases not matched to a gene: 13. The germline CDR1 and CDR2 sequences are MNHEY and SVGAGI. This CDR3 is built from 14 residues. The CDR3 DNA follows: TGTGCCAGCTCTCGCGGGGGGAGCGTGGGGGAGCAGTACTTC. As protein: CASSRGGSVGEQYF.

The CDR3 loop reads CASRRGTEAFF. The CDR3 nucleotides read TGTGCCAGCAGGCGGGGTACTGAAGCTTTCTTT. This sequence joins TRBV27 and TRBJ1-1; unclear D gene. Germline V gene data show CDR1 as MNHEY and CDR2 as SMNVEV (reference sequence). The CDR3 has 11 residues. V lost 6 bases and J 5 bases, leaving 7 bases between the germline ends.

The V and J genes are TRBV5-1 and TRBJ2-3, with D perhaps TRBD2 (5 bases). Germline CDR1 reads SGHRS; CDR2 reads YFSETQ. The CDR3 consists of 13 residues. V was trimmed by 4 bases and J by 4 bases, leaving 10 bases between them. The CDR3 DNA sequence: TGCGCCAGCAGCAGCCGAGGGTCAGATACGCAGTATTTT. Amino acids: CASSSRGSDTQYF.

The gene calls are TRBV5-1 and TRBJ2-7, with D perhaps being TRBD1 or TRBD2 (5 bases each). The CDR3 is made up of 18 amino acids. The V gene lost 3 bases and the J gene lost 4 bases, with 26 bases spanning the gap. CDR1 and CDR2 from the germline V gene are SGHRS and YFSETQ. CDR3 loop: CASSSVPNRDVNLYEQYF. The CDR3 coding sequence is TGCGCCAGCAGCTCCGTACCTAACCGGGACGTGAATCTATACGAGCAGTACTTC.

This chain joins TRBV7-3 and TRBJ2-1, with 8 bases that match TRBD2. The CDR3 is 16 amino acids. The V gene's germline CDR1 is SGHTA and CDR2 FQGTGA. Losses at the gene ends were 0 bases for V and 2 bases for J; bases not matched to a gene: 3. The CDR3 nucleotides read TGTGCCAGCAGCTTAACAGGGACTAGGACCTACAATGAGCAGTTCTTC. It yields the protein CASSLTGTRTYNEQFF.

V and J are TRBV9 and TRBJ2-7, with 10 nucleotides matching TRBD1. Looked up from germline, CDR1 is SGDLS and CDR2 is YYNGEE. V gave up 3 bases and J gave up 5 bases; unmatched junction bases: 5. The CDR3 has 14 amino acids. The CDR3 bases are TGTGCCAGCAGCGCCCCGGGACAGGGGAACGAGCAGTACTTC. Its protein is CASSAPGQGNEQYF.

J is TRBJ2-1 and V is TRBV27; D call uncertain. From germline, CDR1 is MNHEY and CDR2 SMNVEV (reference sequence). The CDR3 is 14 amino acids. Trimming pared 5 bases from V and 6 bases from J, leaving 14 bases between. For the CDR3, the DNA is TGTGCCAGCAGTCGCCACGACGGGTCCAATGAGCAGTTCTTC. Residues: CASSRHDGSNEQFF.

This sequence joins TRBV5-4 and TRBJ2-7; 7 positions agree with TRBD1. The CDR3 runs 15 residues. Germline V gives CDR1 SGHNT, CDR2 YYREEE (reference sequence). V gave up 4 bases and J gave up 3 bases; unmatched junction bases: 10. The CDR3 DNA sequence: TGTGCCAGCAGCCATGACAGGGAAAAGGGCTACGAGCAGTACTTC. It yields the protein CASSHDREKGYEQYF.